The entry below gives a single TCR beta chain sequence along with its context. Through a sample-barcoded 5' primer and a J-beta primer mix, a second PCR was run for about 6 to 12 cycles. One entry per CDR3 protein, called by TCRdb with MiXCR from the 5' RACE reads. The data hold around 710,000 distinct CDR3 sequences, with around 40% observed a single time. The V gene's germline CDR1 is SQVTM and CDR2 ANQGSEA. The ends lost 3 bases at V and 10 bases at J; junction bases unmatched: 5. The CDR3 consists of 12 residues. These data belong to a study of blood T cells in healthy people across ages. This clonotype was obtained from a woman aged 55-70 years in good health. The sample comprised blood. This chain links TRBV29-1 with TRBJ2-1; 8 bases agree with TRBD1. The CDR3 DNA reads as TGCAGCGTTGAGGGACAGGCCTACGAGCAGTTCTTC. Encoded protein: CSVEGQAYEQFF.